This T cell receptor (beta chain) comes out of a study of T cell responses to AZD1222 COVID-19 vaccine. Generated by immunoSEQ multiplex PCR, the TCRdb table keeps only in-frame clones and is missing some. The sample includes about 120,000 clones, roughly 82% of them seen just once. Study-level findings and limits: Rises in breadth and depth of Spike-specific TCRs came after two AZD1222 doses. It should be noted that donors were predominantly white British and more often female, and clonal diversity was possibly underestimated. Reportedly, close to half of spike-specific TCRs are directed against unmutated variant regions.

V gave up 2 bases and J gave up 6 bases, with 5 bases separating them. The CDR3 contains 12 residues. About this clone: Its antigen remains unknown.

Both about-4-week and about-12-week second-dose recipients were combined. This sequence was found in an adult who received the AZD1222 COVID-19 vaccine. Sequenced here: peripheral blood, sampled 28 days after the second AZD1222 dose. The chain joins TRBV5-3 to TRBJ2-2; D ambiguous. TRBV5-3 is annotated as an ORF whose role is uncertain. CDR3 DNA: TGTGCCAGAAGCTTAAGCGCCGGGGAGCTGTTTTTT. This translates into CARSLSAGELFF.